A selection of T cell receptor beta chains follows, all from one sample in a study of memory CD4+ T cells and cytomegalovirus serostatus. TCRdb keeps only in-frame clones here, not all; method: immunoSEQ multiplex PCR. This table has 50,000 to 55,000 clones, roughly three quarters appearing once. Sequenced material: memory CD4+ T cells from blood. These receptors originate from an adult in good health and CMV-seronegative. The CDR3 runs from the conserved cysteine through the conserved F or W. D genes are given only for firm matches. The listing skips clone size in some rows; elsewhere it reads once, few, many or a size class.

V gene,D gene,J gene,clone size,CDR3 length,CDR3 protein,CDR3 DNA
TRBV6-1,-,TRBJ1-4,-,15,CASSGVGFGVFELFF,TGTGCCAGCAGTGGGGTTGGTTTTGGGGTATTTGAACTGTTTTTT
TRBV5-1,-,TRBJ1-1,-,14,CASSLRQGNTEAFF,TGCGCCAGCAGCTTACGGCAGGGTAACACTGAAGCTTTCTTT
TRBV2,-,TRBJ2-5,-,14,CASSGMRGGETQYF,TGTGCCAGCAGTGGAATGAGGGGGGGCGAGACCCAGTACTTC
TRBV4-2,-,TRBJ1-2,-,12,CASSQDSEGYTF,TGTGCCAGCAGCCAGGACAGCGAGGGCTACACCTTC
TRBV4-2,TRBD1,TRBJ1-1,medium-sized,16,CASSQPPGTGGTEAFF,TGTGCCAGCAGCCAACCCCCCGGGACAGGGGGAACTGAAGCTTTCTTT
TRBV6-4,TRBD1,TRBJ1-1,-,16,CASRDRGPGVNTEAFF,TGTGCCAGCAGGGACAGGGGGCCGGGGGTGAACACTGAAGCTTTCTTT
TRBV29-1,-,TRBJ2-1,-,13,CSVAQSGLNEQFF,TGCAGCGTCGCTCAGTCGGGGCTCAATGAGCAGTTCTTC
TRBV28,-,TRBJ1-5,once,17,CASSLDPIGYSNQPQHF,TGTGCCAGCAGTTTAGATCCGATCGGATATAGCAATCAGCCCCAGCATTTT
TRBV30,-,TRBJ1-1,few,15,CACQLGGFANTEAFF,TGTGCCTGCCAACTAGGAGGGTTTGCGAACACTGAAGCTTTCTTT
TRBV18,TRBD1,TRBJ1-5,-,14,CASSPDRGLQPQHF,TGTGCCAGCTCACCGGACAGGGGCCTTCAGCCCCAGCATTTT
TRBV6-1,-,TRBJ1-2,-,13,CASSESGRWGYTF,TGTGCCAGCAGTGAATCGGGGAGGTGGGGCTACACCTTC
TRBV7-8,TRBD1,TRBJ1-3,-,18,CASSSGGTGALSGNTIYF,TGTGCCAGCAGCTCCGGGGGGACAGGGGCCCTCTCTGGAAACACCATATATTTT
TRBV11-2,-,TRBJ1-1,-,13,CASSFIENTEAFF,TGTGCCAGCAGCTTTATAGAGAACACTGAAGCTTTCTTT
TRBV6-1,-,TRBJ1-1,once,16,CAISVRNRDGYTEAFF,TGTGCCATCAGTGTCCGTAACAGGGACGGGTACACTGAAGCTTTCTTT
TRBV4-2,TRBD2,TRBJ2-3,-,15,CASSQATSGGDTQYF,TGTGCCAGCAGCCAAGCCACTAGCGGGGGAGATACGCAGTATTTT
TRBV5-6,-,TRBJ1-6,-,16,CASSEGTGTINSPLHF,TGTGCCAGCAGCGAAGGAACCGGGACTATCAATTCACCCCTCCACTTT
TRBV2,-,TRBJ1-1,-,14,CASVTRGPNTEAFF,TGTGCCAGTGTGACCAGGGGCCCGAACACTGAAGCTTTCTTT
TRBV30,-,TRBJ2-4,-,15,CAWSVGGLAKNIQYF,TGTGCCTGGAGTGTCGGGGGATTAGCCAAAAACATTCAGTACTTC
TRBV5-6,-,TRBJ1-2,-,11,CASSLDTAGTF,TGTGCCAGCAGCTTGGATACCGCGGGGACCTTC
TRBV6-1,-,TRBJ1-5,few,14,CASSLDRSNQPQHF,TGTGCCAGCAGTTTGGACAGAAGCAATCAGCCCCAGCATTTT
TRBV2,TRBD2,TRBJ2-5,-,15,CASSLAGGFQETQYF,TGTGCCAGCAGCCTAGCGGGGGGTTTCCAAGAGACCCAGTACTTC
TRBV7-8,-,TRBJ2-1,-,15,CASSFLLRNYNEQFF,TGTGCCAGCAGCTTTTTGCTACGGAACTACAATGAGCAGTTCTTC